This T cell receptor (beta chain) was captured in a study of tissue T cells after allogeneic stem cell transplantation. General study findings and limits: The patient cohort was small and clinically heterogeneous, with limited sampling depth. Anatomically similar tissues had similar TCR repertoires within each patient.

Remarks on this clone: Its antigen is undetermined. The listed genes are named as in mouse.

Time point in this sample: mouse harvest day 14 after allogeneic transplant. Each mouse received 10^7 T-cell-depleted marrow cells plus 10^6 splenic CD5+ T cells by tail vein. B6 (H2b) cells into BALB/c (H2d) mice; tissues taken at day 7 or 14. The repertoire was sequenced with immunoSEQ multiplex PCR; TCRdb's copy has only in-frame clones and lacks some. This sample yields 1,100 or so clones, of which approximately 49% are seen a single time; around a third belongs to the top ten. This clonotype was sampled from a female BALB/c mouse given C57BL/6 T cells with graft-versus-host disease after an allogeneic hematopoietic cell transplant. Material: liver tissue.

CDR3 amino acids: CASSRTRNSDYTF. CDR3 DNA, as far as it was read: TGTGCTAGCAGTAGAACCAGAAACTCCGACTACACC. The chain has TRBV17 and TRBJ1-2; no firm D call. The read falls 1 residue short of the CDR3 end, and the missing part is taken from the germline J gene. There are 13 residues in the CDR3. Between the trimmed V and J ends, which lost 2 bases and 1 base, there was a span of 5 bases. Germline CDR1 reads MNHDT; CDR2 reads YYDKIL.